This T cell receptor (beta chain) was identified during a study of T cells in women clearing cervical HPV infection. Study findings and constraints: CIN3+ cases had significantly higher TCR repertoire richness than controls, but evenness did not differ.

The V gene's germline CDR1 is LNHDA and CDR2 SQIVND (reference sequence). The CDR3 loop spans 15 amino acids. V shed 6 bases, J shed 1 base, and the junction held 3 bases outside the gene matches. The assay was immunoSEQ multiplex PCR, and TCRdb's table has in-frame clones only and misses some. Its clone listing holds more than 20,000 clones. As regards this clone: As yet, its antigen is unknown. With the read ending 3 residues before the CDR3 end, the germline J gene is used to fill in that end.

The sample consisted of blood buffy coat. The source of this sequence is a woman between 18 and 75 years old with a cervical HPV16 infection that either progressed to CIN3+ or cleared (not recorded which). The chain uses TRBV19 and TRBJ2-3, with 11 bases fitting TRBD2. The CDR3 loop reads CASRGTSGGTDTQYF. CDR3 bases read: TGTGCCAGTAGGGGGACTAGCGGTGGCACAGATACG. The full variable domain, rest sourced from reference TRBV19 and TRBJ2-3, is DGGITQSPKYLFRKEGQNVTLSCEQNLNHDAMYWYRQDPGQGLRLIYYSQIVNDFQKGDIAEGYSVSREKKESFPLTVTSAQKNPTAFYLCASRGTSGGTDTQYFGPGTRLTVL.